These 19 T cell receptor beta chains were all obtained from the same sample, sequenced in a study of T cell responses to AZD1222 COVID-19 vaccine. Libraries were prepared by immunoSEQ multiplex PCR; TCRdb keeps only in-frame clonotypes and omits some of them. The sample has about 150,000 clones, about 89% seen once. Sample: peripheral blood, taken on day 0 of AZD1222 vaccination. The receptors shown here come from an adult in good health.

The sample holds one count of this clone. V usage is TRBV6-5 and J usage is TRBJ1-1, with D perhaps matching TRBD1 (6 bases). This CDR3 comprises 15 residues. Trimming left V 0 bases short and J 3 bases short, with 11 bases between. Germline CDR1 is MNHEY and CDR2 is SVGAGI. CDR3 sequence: CASSYSGAGDTEAFF. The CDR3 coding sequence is TGTGCCAGCAGTTACTCCGGGGCAGGGGACACTGAAGCTTTCTTT.

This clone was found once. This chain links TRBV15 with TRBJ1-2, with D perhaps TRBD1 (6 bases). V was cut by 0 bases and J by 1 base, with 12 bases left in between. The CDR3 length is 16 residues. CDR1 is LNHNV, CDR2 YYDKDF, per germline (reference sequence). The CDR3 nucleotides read TGTGCCACCAGCAGAGAGGTAACAGGGAGTAACTATGGCTACACCTTC. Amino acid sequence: CATSREVTGSNYGYTF. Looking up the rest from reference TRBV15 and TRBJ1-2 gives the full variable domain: DAMVIQNPRYQVTQFGKPVTLSCSQTLNHNVMYWYQQKSSQAPKLLFHYYDKDFNNEADTPDNFQSRRPNTSFCFLDIRSPGLGDTAMYLCATSREVTGSNYGYTFGSGTRLTVV.

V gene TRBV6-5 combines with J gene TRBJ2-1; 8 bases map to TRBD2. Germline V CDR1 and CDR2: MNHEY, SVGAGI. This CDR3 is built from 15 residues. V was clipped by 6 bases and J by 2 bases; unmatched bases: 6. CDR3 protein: CASSPREGAYNEQFF. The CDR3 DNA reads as TGTGCCAGCAGCCCACGGGAGGGGGCCTACAATGAGCAGTTCTTC.

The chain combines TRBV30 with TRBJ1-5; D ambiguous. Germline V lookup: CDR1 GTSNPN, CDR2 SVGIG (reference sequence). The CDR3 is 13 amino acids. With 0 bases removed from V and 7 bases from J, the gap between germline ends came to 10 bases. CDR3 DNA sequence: TGTGCCTGGAGTGTAATGGGCGGACAGCCCCAGCATTTT. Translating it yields CAWSVMGGQPQHF.

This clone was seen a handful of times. DNA of the CDR3: TGTGCCTGGAGTCCCGGACAGGGTGGCTACACCTTC. Residues: CAWSPGQGGYTF. The rearrangement links TRBV30 to TRBJ1-2, with 8 nucleotides matching TRBD1. Per germline, CDR1 GTSNPN and CDR2 SVGIG (reference sequence). This CDR3 spans 12 amino acids. J lost 7 bases, V lost 2 bases, and 3 bases had no gene match. Combining the CDR3 with reference TRBV30 and TRBJ1-2 gives the whole variable domain SQTIHQWPATLVQPVGSPLSLECTVEGTSNPNLYWYRQAAGRGLQLLFYSVGIGQISSEVPQNLSASRPQDRQFILSSKKLLLSDSGFYLCAWSPGQGGYTFGSGTRLTVV.

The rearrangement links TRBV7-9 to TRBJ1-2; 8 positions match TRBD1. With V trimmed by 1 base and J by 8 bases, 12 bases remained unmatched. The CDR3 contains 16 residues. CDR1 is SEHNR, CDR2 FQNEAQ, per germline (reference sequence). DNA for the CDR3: TGTGCCAGCAGCTTAGTTGCGGTCGGGACAGGCCACGGCTACACCTTC. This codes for CASSLVAVGTGHGYTF.

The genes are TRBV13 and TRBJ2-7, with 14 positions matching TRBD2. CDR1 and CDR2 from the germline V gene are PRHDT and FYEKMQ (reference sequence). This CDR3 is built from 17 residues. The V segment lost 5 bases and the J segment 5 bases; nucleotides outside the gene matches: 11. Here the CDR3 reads CASSAGTSGRSQNEQYF. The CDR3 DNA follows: TGTGCCAGCAGCGCCGGGACTAGCGGGAGATCGCAAAACGAGCAGTACTTC.

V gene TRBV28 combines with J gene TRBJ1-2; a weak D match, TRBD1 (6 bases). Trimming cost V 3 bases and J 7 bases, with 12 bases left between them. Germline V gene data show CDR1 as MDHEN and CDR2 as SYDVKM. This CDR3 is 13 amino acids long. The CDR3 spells CASSFGSGVGYTF. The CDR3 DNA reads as TGTGCCAGCAGTTTCGGCTCAGGGGTTGGCTACACCTTC.

The CDR3 bases are TGTGCCAGCAGTCGGACAGGGGGTTCCTACGAGCAGTACTTC. As protein: CASSRTGGSYEQYF. The rearrangement uses TRBV28 and TRBJ2-7, with 10 bases matching TRBD1. The CDR3 length is 14 residues. Germline V gene lookup returns CDR1 MDHEN and CDR2 SYDVKM. The ends lost 5 bases at V and 1 base at J; junction bases unmatched: 2.

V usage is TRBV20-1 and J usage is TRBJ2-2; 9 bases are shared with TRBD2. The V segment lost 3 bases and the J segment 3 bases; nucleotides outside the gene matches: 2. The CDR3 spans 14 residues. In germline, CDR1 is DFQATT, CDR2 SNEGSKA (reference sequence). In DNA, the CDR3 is TGCAGTGCTAGTAGCGGGAGAGACACCGGGGAGCTGTTTTTT. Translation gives CSASSGRDTGELFF.

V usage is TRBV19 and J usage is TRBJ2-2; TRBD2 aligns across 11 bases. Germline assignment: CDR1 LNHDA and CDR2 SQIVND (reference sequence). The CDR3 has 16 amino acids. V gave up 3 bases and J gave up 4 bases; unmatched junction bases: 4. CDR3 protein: CASSIRLAGGTGELFF. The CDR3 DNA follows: TGTGCCAGTAGTATCCGGCTAGCGGGAGGCACCGGGGAGCTGTTTTTT.

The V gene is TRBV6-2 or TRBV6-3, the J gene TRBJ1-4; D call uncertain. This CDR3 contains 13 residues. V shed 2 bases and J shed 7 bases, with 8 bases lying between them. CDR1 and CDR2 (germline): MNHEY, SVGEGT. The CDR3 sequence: CASSYETGEKLFF. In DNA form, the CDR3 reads TGTGCCAGCAGTTACGAGACTGGTGAAAAACTGTTTTTT.

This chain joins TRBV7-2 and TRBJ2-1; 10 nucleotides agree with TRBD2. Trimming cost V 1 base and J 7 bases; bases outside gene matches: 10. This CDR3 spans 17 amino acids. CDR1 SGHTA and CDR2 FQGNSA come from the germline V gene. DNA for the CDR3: TGTGCCAGCAGCTTAGTCCTATTAGCTAGCGGGAGAAATGAGCAGTTCTTC. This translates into CASSLVLLASGRNEQFF.

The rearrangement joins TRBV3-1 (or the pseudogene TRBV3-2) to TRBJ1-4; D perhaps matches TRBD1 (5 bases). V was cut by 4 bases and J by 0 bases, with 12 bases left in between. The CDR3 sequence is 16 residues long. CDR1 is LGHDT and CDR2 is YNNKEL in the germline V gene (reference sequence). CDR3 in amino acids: CASSRGGAATNEKLFF. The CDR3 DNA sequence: TGTGCCAGCAGCCGCGGGGGTGCTGCAACTAATGAAAAACTGTTTTTT.

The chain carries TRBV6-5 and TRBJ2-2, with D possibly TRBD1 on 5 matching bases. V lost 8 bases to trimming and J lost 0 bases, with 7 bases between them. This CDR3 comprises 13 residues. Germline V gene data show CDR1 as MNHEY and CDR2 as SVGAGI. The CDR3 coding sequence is TGTGCCAGCCAGGGATCGAACACCGGGGAGCTGTTTTTT. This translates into CASQGSNTGELFF.

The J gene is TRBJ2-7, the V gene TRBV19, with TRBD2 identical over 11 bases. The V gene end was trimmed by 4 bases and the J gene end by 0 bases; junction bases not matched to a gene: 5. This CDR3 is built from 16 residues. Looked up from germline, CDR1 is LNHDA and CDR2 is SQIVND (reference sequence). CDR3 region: CASSTTSGTYSYEQYF. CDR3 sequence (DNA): TGTGCCAGTAGTACGACTAGCGGGACCTACTCCTACGAGCAGTACTTC.

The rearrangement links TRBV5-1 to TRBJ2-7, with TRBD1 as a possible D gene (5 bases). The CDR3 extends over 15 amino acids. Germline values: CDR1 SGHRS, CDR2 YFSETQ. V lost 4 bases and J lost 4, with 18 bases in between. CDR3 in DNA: TGCGCCAGCAGCGTGCAGGGCCCCCTGGAATACGAGCAGTACTTC. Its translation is CASSVQGPLEYEQYF. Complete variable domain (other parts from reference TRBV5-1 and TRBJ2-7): KAGVTQTPRYLIKTRGQQVTLSCSPISGHRSVSWYQQTPGQGLQFLFEYFSETQRNKGNFPGRFSGRQFSNSRSEMNVSTLELGDSALYLCASSVQGPLEYEQYFGPGTRLTVT.

The CDR3 loop is CASSFVRGGSPLHF. Written as DNA, the CDR3 is TGTGCCAGCAGCTTCGTACGGGGGGGATCACCCCTCCACTTT. The chain couples TRBV7-2 to TRBJ1-6; a possible D gene is TRBD1 (5 bases). This CDR3 comprises 14 residues. The V gene lost 3 bases and the J gene lost 10 bases, with 13 bases spanning the gap. Germline assignment: CDR1 SGHTA and CDR2 FQGNSA.

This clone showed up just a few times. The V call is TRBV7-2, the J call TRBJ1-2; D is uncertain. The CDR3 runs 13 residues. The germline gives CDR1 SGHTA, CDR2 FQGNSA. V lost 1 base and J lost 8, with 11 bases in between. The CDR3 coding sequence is TGTGCCAGCAGCTTAGTCCAACAGAGGGGCTACACCTTC. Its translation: CASSLVQQRGYTF.